These T cell receptor beta chains were read from a single sample in a study of T cells after yellow fever vaccination. One entry per CDR3 protein results from TCRdb running MiXCR on the 5' RACE reads. Of about 320,000 distinct CDR3 sequences in the sample, 3.5% to 4.5% were seen once. The material was PBMCs, obtained 15 days after the yellow fever booster vaccination. The receptor set was obtained from a man between 18 and 35 years old who received the YFV17D yellow fever vaccine. The CDR3 runs from the conserved cysteine through the conserved F or W. The D gene is left open where the match is weak. Not every row has a clone size; where given, it reads once, few, many or a size class.

D gene: TRBD2
clone size: NA
J gene: TRBJ2-1
V gene: TRBV4-1
CDR3 DNA: TGCGCCAGCAGCCAGGGCGGGGGGGAGAATGAGCAGTTCTTC
CDR3 protein: CASSQGGGENEQFF

D gene: TRBD1
clone size: many
J gene: TRBJ2-3
V gene: TRBV5-1
CDR3 DNA: TGCGCCAGCACCGCCAAGACAGGGCCTCAGGATACGCAGTATTTT
CDR3 protein: CASTAKTGPQDTQYF

D gene: NA
clone size: many
J gene: TRBJ2-5
V gene: TRBV9
CDR3 DNA: TGTGCCAGCAGCGACCTCGCGGGCGGAGGGGAGACCCAGTACTTC
CDR3 protein: CASSDLAGGGETQYF

D gene: TRBD2
clone size: few
J gene: TRBJ2-1
V gene: TRBV7-2
CDR3 DNA: TGTGCCAGCAGCTTCGTAGCGGGGGACTCCTACAATGAGCAGTTATTC
CDR3 protein: CASSFVAGDSYNEQLF

D gene: TRBD2
clone size: many
J gene: TRBJ2-1
V gene: TRBV7-8
CDR3 DNA: TGTGCCAGCAGCTTAGCCCGGACTAGCTTATTCACGAGGTCCTACAATGAGCAGTTCTTC
CDR3 protein: CASSLARTSLFTRSYNEQFF

D gene: NA
clone size: many
J gene: TRBJ2-5
V gene: TRBV5-1
CDR3 DNA: TGCGCCAGCAGCTTGGGCCAGATCCAAGAGACCCAGTACTTC
CDR3 protein: CASSLGQIQETQYF

D gene: NA
clone size: many
J gene: TRBJ1-6
V gene: TRBV5-1
CDR3 DNA: TGCGCCAGCAGGGAGGAGGTTATGCAGGCTTCACCCCTCCACTTT
CDR3 protein: CASREEVMQASPLHF

D gene: NA
clone size: NA
J gene: TRBJ2-7
V gene: TRBV12-3/TRBV12-4
CDR3 DNA: TGTGCCAGCAGTTTAAATAAGGGTCGTCCCTACGAGCAGTACTTC
CDR3 protein: CASSLNKGRPYEQYF

D gene: NA
clone size: NA
J gene: TRBJ1-5
V gene: TRBV7-9
CDR3 DNA: TGTGCCAGCAGCCCTAACGGGCAGCCCCAGCATTTT
CDR3 protein: CASSPNGQPQHF

D gene: NA
clone size: many
J gene: TRBJ2-1
V gene: TRBV7-2
CDR3 DNA: TGTGCCAGCAGCCCGACAGGCGGGGGCTACAATGAGCAGTTCTTC
CDR3 protein: CASSPTGGGYNEQFF

D gene: NA
clone size: NA
J gene: TRBJ2-5
V gene: TRBV4-1
CDR3 DNA: TGCGCCAGCAGCCAAGCCCCCCGAGGGGAAGAGACCCAGTACTTC
CDR3 protein: CASSQAPRGEETQYF

D gene: NA
clone size: NA
J gene: TRBJ1-6
V gene: TRBV6-1
CDR3 DNA: TGTGCCAGCAGTGAACCACAGGGATTTTCACCCCTCCACTTT
CDR3 protein: CASSEPQGFSPLHF

D gene: NA
clone size: NA
J gene: TRBJ2-3
V gene: TRBV20-1
CDR3 DNA: TGCAGTGCTCGACAGGACAGAGGAGGCACAGATACGCAGTATTTT
CDR3 protein: CSARQDRGGTDTQYF

D gene: NA
clone size: many
J gene: TRBJ1-6
V gene: TRBV6-2/TRBV6-3
CDR3 DNA: TGTGCCAGCAGTCCATACGAGGCCAATTCACCCCTCCACTTT
CDR3 protein: CASSPYEANSPLHF

D gene: NA
clone size: NA
J gene: TRBJ2-6
V gene: TRBV18
CDR3 DNA: TGTGCCAGCTCACCACTGGTCGGGTCGCTCTCTGGGGCCAACGTCCTGACTTTC
CDR3 protein: CASSPLVGSLSGANVLTF

D gene: NA
clone size: few
J gene: TRBJ2-3
V gene: TRBV2
CDR3 DNA: TGTGCCAGCAGTGAAATCCGCGGTACGCAGTATTTT
CDR3 protein: CASSEIRGTQYF

D gene: NA
clone size: many
J gene: TRBJ1-5
V gene: TRBV2
CDR3 DNA: TGTGCCAGCAGTTCTTACAGGGTCAATCAGCCCCAGCATTTT
CDR3 protein: CASSSYRVNQPQHF

D gene: NA
clone size: many
J gene: TRBJ2-5
V gene: TRBV11-2
CDR3 DNA: TGTGCCAGCAGCCGACGAGGTGGCAGGGGAGGGTTGGAGACCCAGTACTTC
CDR3 protein: CASSRRGGRGGLETQYF

D gene: NA
clone size: NA
J gene: TRBJ2-3
V gene: TRBV9
CDR3 DNA: TGTGCCAGCAGCCAGGTGGTCGAGACAGATACGCAGTATTTT
CDR3 protein: CASSQVVETDTQYF

D gene: NA
clone size: few
J gene: TRBJ2-1
V gene: TRBV4-1
CDR3 DNA: TGCGCCAGCAGCCTGGGTCCCCTCTCCTACAATGAGCAGTTCTTC
CDR3 protein: CASSLGPLSYNEQFF

D gene: NA
clone size: many
J gene: TRBJ1-6
V gene: TRBV12-3/TRBV12-4
CDR3 DNA: TGTGCCAGCAGCTCTACCCCTGGGATTTCACCCCTCCACTTT
CDR3 protein: CASSSTPGISPLHF

D gene: NA
clone size: NA
J gene: TRBJ2-3
V gene: TRBV5-6
CDR3 DNA: TGTGCCAGCAGCTCCTATTTGACCGGCGGCACAGATACGCAGTATTTT
CDR3 protein: CASSSYLTGGTDTQYF

D gene: NA
clone size: NA
J gene: TRBJ1-2
V gene: TRBV7-6
CDR3 DNA: TGTGCCAGCAGCTTAGTGGCAGAAACTAACTATGGCTACACCTTC
CDR3 protein: CASSLVAETNYGYTF

D gene: TRBD1
clone size: many
J gene: TRBJ2-7
V gene: TRBV27
CDR3 DNA: TGTGCCAGCAGTGATAGGACAGGGGGTTACGAGCAGTACTTC
CDR3 protein: CASSDRTGGYEQYF

D gene: TRBD1
clone size: NA
J gene: TRBJ1-1
V gene: TRBV6-9
CDR3 DNA: TGTGCCAGCAGTTATTGGGACAGCCCCGAAGCTTTCTTT
CDR3 protein: CASSYWDSPEAFF

D gene: NA
clone size: NA
J gene: TRBJ1-5
V gene: TRBV11-2
CDR3 DNA: TGTGCCAGCAGCGCCAATCCGGGGGGAGGCCAGCCCCAGCATTTT
CDR3 protein: CASSANPGGGQPQHF